The present TCR beta chain was sequenced within a study of blood T cells in healthy people across ages. As for the study in general: About one barcoded TCR beta cDNA was captured per two T cells.

Turning to this clonotype: Its antigen is undetermined.

Ranging in age from roughly 6 to 90, the donors were healthy Caucasian individuals from Russia. No fewer than 6 million PBMCs went into each sample. Primed by a sample-barcoded 5' primer and a J-beta primer mix, a second PCR proceeded for about 6 to 12 cycles. Each CDR3 protein is one row after TCRdb ran MiXCR on the 5' RACE reads. The sample lists 650,000 to 950,000 distinct CDR3 sequences; approximately 48% were seen once. Notes on the study in general: Diversity of TCR beta per million T cells declined in a roughly linear way with age.

Sequenced input: blood. This clonotype originated in a man in his sixties in good health.

The CDR3 DNA follows: TGTGCCAGCAGTTTGTATGGGTCCAGGGGGGGTACCTACAATGAGCAGTTCTTC. This codes for CASSLYGSRGGTYNEQFF. The chain links TRBV28 to TRBJ2-1; perhaps D is TRBD1 or TRBD2 (7 bases each). Germline V lookup: CDR1 MDHEN, CDR2 SYDVKM. CDR3 size: 18 residues. Trimming cost V 3 bases and J 2 bases, with 20 bases left between them.